This T cell receptor beta chain was profiled in a study of blood T cells in healthy people across ages. Study-wide points: Compared with aged donors, long-lived donors showed fewer expanded clones, suggesting selection.

Primed by a sample-barcoded 5' primer and a J-beta primer mix, a second PCR proceeded for roughly 6 to 12 cycles. Tags on each cDNA molecule came from a template-switch adaptor with 12 random nucleotides. TCRdb itself ran the 5' RACE reads through MiXCR, one entry per CDR3 protein. The table lists around 2 million distinct CDR3 sequences, roughly 43% of them singletons. Each of the donors had roughly 9.3 milliliters of peripheral blood drawn into EDTA-treated Vacutainer tubes. This clonotype showed up just a few times. Its antigen remains unidentified. CDR3 size: 13 residues. Trimming took off 8 bases at V and 7 bases at J, with 12 bases between the two ends.

The sequencing sample was made of blood. The source is a human donor in good health. The J gene is TRBJ1-6, the V gene TRBV12-3 or TRBV12-4, with a tentative D call TRBD1 (6 bases). DNA for the CDR3: TGTGCCAGCGGAAGGACAGCCAATTCACCCCTCCACTTT. This encodes CASGRTANSPLHF.